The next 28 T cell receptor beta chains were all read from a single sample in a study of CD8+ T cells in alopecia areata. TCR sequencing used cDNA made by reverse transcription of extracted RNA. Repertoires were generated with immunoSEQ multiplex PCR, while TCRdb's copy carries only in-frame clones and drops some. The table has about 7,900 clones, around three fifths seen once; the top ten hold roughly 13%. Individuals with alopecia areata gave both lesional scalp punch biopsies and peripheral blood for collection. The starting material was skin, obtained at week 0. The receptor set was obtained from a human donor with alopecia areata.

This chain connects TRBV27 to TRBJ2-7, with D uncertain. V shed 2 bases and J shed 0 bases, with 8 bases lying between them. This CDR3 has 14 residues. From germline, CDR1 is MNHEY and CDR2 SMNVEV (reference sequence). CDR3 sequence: CASSLSLLSYEQYF. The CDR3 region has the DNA TGTGCCAGCAGTTTAAGCCTTCTCTCCTACGAGCAGTACTTC.

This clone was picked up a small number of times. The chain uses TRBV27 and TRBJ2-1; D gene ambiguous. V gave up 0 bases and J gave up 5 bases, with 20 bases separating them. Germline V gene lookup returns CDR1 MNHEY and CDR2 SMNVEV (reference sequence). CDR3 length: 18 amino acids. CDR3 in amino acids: CASSLSIRLVEKHNEQFF. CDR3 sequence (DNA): TGTGCCAGCAGTTTATCGATACGCCTAGTTGAAAAACACAATGAGCAGTTCTTC.

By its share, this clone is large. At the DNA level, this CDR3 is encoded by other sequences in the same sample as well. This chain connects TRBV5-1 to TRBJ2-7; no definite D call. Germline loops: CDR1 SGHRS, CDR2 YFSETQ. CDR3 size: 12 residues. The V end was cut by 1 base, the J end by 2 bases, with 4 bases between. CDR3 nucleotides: TGCGCCAGCAGCTTGCTACCCTACGAGCAGTACTTC. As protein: CASSLLPYEQYF.

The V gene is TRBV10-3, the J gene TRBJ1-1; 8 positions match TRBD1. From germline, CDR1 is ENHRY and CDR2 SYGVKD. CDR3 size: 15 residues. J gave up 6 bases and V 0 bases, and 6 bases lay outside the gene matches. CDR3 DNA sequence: TGTGCCATCAGTGAGTCTGACAGGGGCTTCCCTGAAGCTTTCTTT. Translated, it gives CAISESDRGFPEAFF.

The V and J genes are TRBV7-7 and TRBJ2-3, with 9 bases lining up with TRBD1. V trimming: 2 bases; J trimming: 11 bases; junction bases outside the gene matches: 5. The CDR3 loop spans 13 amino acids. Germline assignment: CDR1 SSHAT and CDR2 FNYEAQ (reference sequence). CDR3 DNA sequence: TGTGCCAGCAGCTTAAATGAGGGACAGGGGCAGTATTTT. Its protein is CASSLNEGQGQYF.

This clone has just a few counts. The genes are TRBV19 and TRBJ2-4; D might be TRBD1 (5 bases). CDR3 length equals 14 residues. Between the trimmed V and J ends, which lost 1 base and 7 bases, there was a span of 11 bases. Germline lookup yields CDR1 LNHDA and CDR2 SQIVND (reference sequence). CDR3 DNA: TGTGCCAGTAGTATAGGGGCAGGGCCGAACATTCAGTACTTC. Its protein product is CASSIGAGPNIQYF.

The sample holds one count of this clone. CDR3 amino acids: CASSEYLTATSEQFF. For the CDR3, the DNA is TGTGCCAGCAGTGAATATCTCACAGCTACTTCTGAGCAGTTCTTC. The chain has TRBV25-1 and TRBJ2-1; D is uncertain. This CDR3 has 15 residues. CDR1 is MGHDK, CDR2 SYGVNS, per germline. The V end was cut by 0 bases, the J end by 9 bases, with 15 bases between.

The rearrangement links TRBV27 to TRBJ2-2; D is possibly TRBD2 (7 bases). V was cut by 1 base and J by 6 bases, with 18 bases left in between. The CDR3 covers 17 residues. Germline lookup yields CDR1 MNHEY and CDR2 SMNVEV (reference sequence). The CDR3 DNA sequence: TGTGCCAGCAGTTTATACAGGGAACGCGGGAGTGCCGGGGAGCTGTTTTTT. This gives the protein CASSLYRERGSAGELFF.

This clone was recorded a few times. The CDR3 DNA sequence: TGCAGCGTTGAAGATCGCAGGGGGAAATCCTATGGCTACACCTTC. Its translation: CSVEDRRGKSYGYTF. The J gene is TRBJ1-2, the V gene TRBV29-1; 7 bases align to TRBD1. There are 15 residues in the CDR3. Trimming at V came to 0 bases and at J to 4 bases, leaving 8 bases not matched to a gene. Germline lookup yields CDR1 SQVTM and CDR2 ANQGSEA.

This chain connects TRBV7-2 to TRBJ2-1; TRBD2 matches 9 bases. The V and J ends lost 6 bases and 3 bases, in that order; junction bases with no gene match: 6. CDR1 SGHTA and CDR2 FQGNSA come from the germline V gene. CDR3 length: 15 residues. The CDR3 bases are TGTGCCAGCAGTTCCGGACTAGCGAGCTACAATGAGCAGTTCTTC. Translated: CASSSGLASYNEQFF.

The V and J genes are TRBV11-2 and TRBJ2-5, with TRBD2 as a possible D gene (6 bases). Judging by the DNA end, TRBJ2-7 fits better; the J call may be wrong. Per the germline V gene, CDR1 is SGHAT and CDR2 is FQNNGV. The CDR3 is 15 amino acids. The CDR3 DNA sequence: TGTGCCAGCCAGGTTGGGGGAGGCCGCCCCTACGAGCAGTACTTC. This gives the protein CASQVGGGRPYEQYF.

This CDR3 is CASSSDRGPETQYF. The CDR3 DNA sequence: TGTGCCAGCAGCTCCGACAGGGGGCCAGAGACCCAGTACTTC. This rearrangement joins TRBV7-2 to TRBJ2-5; TRBD1 aligns across 10 bases. Trimming cost V 4 bases and J 4 bases; bases outside gene matches: 3. The CDR3 spans 14 residues. CDR1 is SGHTA, CDR2 FQGNSA, per germline.

This CDR3 is CASRRQYQETQYF. As DNA, the CDR3 is TGTGCCAGTAGAAGGCAGTACCAAGAGACCCAGTACTTC. The J gene is TRBJ2-5, the V gene TRBV19, with D hard to call. Germline-derived CDR1 and CDR2 are LNHDA and SQIVND (reference sequence). The CDR3 is 13 residues long. Trimming took 6 bases from V and 0 from J, leaving 8 bases between them.

CDR3 protein: CASRPRPGVFTDTQYF. CDR3 in DNA: TGTGCCAGCAGACCTCGACCGGGGGTCTTCACAGATACGCAGTATTTT. The chain has TRBV11-2 and TRBJ2-3, with D possibly being TRBD2 (6 bases). There are 16 residues in the CDR3. The V end lost 6 bases, the J end lost 2 bases, and 18 bases lay between the germline ends. Germline-derived CDR1 and CDR2 are SGHAT and FQNNGV. Looking up the rest from reference TRBV11-2 and TRBJ2-3 gives the full variable domain: EAGVAQSPRYKIIEKRQSVAFWCNPISGHATLYWYQQILGQGPKLLIQFQNNGVVDDSQLPKDRFSAERLKGVDSTLKIQPAKLEDSAVYLCASRPRPGVFTDTQYFGPGTRLTVL.

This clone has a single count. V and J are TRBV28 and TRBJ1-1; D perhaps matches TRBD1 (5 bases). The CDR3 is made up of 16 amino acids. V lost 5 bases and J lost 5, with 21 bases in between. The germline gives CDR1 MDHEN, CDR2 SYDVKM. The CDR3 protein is CASSGGRGGGGTEAFF. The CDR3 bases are TGTGCCAGCAGTGGGGGTCGTGGTGGGGGAGGTACTGAAGCTTTCTTT.

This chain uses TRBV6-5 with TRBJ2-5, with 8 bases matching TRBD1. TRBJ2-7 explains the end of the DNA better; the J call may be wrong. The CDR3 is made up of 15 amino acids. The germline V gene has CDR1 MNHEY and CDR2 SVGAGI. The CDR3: CASTPRQGSSYEQYF. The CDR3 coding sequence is TGTGCCAGCACACCTAGACAGGGGAGCTCCTACGAGCAGTACTTC.

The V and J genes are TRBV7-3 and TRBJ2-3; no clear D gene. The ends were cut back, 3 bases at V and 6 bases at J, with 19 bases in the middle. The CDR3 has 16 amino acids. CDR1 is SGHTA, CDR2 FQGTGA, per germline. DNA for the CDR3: TGTGCCAGCAGCTTTCGCCCAGACATTCAAATGGATACGCAGTATTTT. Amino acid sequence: CASSFRPDIQMDTQYF.

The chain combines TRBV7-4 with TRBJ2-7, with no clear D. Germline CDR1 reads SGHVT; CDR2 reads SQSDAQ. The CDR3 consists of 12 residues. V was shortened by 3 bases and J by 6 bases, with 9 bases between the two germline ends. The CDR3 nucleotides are TGTGCCAGCAGCTTGACAAGACGCGAGCAGTACTTC. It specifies CASSLTRREQYF.

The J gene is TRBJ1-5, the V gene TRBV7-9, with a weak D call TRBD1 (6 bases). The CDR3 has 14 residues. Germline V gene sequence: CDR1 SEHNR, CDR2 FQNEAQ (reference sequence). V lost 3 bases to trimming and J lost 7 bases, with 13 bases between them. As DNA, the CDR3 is TGTGCCAGCAGCTTCGGGGGGCAAATCCAGCCCCAGCATTTT. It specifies CASSFGGQIQPQHF.

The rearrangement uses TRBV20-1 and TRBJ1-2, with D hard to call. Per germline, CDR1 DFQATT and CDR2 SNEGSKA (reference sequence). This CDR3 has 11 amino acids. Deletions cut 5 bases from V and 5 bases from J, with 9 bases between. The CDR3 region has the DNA TGCAGTGCTGCTGGAAATTATGGCTACACCTTC. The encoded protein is CSAAGNYGYTF.

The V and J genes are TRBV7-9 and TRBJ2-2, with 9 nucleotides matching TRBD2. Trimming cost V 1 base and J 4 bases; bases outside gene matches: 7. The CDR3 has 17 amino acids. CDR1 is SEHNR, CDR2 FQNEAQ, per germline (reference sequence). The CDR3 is CASSLEIAGDGTGELFF. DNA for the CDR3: TGTGCCAGCAGCTTAGAAATAGCGGGAGATGGCACCGGGGAGCTGTTTTTT. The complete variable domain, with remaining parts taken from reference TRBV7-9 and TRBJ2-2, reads DTGVSQNPRHKITKRGQNVTFRCDPISEHNRLYWYRQTLGQGPEFLTYFQNEAQLEKSRLLSDRFSAERPKGSFSTLEIQRTEQGDSAMYLCASSLEIAGDGTGELFFGEGSRLTVL.

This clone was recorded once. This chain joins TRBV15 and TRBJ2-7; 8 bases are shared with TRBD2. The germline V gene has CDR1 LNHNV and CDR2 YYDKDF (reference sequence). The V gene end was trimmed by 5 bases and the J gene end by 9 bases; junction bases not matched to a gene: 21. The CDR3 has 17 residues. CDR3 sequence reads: CATSSSPGLDDFASQYF. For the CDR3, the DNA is TGTGCCACCAGCTCTTCGCCGGGACTAGACGATTTTGCATCGCAGTACTTC.

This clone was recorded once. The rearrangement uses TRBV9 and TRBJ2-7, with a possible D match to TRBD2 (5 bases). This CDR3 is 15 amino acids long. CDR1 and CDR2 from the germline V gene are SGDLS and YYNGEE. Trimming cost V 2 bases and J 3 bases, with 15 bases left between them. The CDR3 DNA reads TGTGCCAGCAGCGTGGGAGCCCGGGAAGGCTACGAGCAGTACTTC. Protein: CASSVGAREGYEQYF.

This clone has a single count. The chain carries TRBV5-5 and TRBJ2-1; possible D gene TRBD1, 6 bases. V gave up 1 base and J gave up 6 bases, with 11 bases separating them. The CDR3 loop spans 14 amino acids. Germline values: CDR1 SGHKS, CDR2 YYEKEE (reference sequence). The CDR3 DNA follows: TGTGCCAGCAGCTTGTTGGGGGCGGGCAATGAGCAGTTCTTC. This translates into CASSLLGAGNEQFF.

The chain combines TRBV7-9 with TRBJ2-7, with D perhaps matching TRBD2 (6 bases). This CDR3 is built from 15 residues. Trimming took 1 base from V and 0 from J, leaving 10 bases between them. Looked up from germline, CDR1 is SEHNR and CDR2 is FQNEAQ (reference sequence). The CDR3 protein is CASSLGDSYSYEQYF. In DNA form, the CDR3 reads TGTGCCAGCAGCTTAGGGGACTCCTACTCCTACGAGCAGTACTTC.

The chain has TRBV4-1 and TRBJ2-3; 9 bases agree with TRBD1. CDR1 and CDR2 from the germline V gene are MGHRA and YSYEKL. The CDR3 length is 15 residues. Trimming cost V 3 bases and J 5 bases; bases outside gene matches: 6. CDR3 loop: CASSHATGGIDTQYF. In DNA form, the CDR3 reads TGCGCCAGCAGCCATGCAACAGGGGGCATAGATACGCAGTATTTT.

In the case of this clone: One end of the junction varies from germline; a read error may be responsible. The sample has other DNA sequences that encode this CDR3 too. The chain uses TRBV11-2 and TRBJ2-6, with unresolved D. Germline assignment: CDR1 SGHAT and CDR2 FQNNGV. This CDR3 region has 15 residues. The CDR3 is CASSLVGSGANVLTF. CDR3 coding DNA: TGCGCCAGCAGCTTAGTCGGGTCTGGGGCCAACGTCCTGACTTTC.

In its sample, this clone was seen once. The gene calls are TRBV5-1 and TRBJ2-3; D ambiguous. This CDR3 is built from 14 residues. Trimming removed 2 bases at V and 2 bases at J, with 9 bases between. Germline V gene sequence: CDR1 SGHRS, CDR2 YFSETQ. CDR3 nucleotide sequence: TGCGCCAGCAGCTTTCCAGGCCCCACAGATACGCAGTATTTT. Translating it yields CASSFPGPTDTQYF.